The subject of this entry is one TCR beta chain. V was trimmed by 8 bases and J by 8 bases, leaving 12 bases between them. The V gene's germline CDR1 is SNHLY and CDR2 FYNNEI. This CDR3 contains 11 residues. This entry belongs to a study of blood T cell repertoires in COVID-19. Across the whole study: Some COVID-19 samples were acute and others convalescent; all came from the United States, Italy and Spain. Nucleic acid was either cDNA or gDNA, and it came from T cells, B-cell-depleted T cells, or PBMCs.

As originally analysed: From reference gene primer amplification, estimates of nucleated cell counts were derived. The data were produced by immunoSEQ multiplex PCR, yet TCRdb's version contains in-frame clones alone and is incomplete. V, J and clone size were drawn from that table, and D and trimming were deduced from the DNA. This sample has about 65,000 clones; around four fifths occur once, and the top ten carry more than 13%. The origin of this receptor is an elderly man with acute or convalescent COVID-19. What was sequenced was peripheral blood. V usage is TRBV2 and J usage is TRBJ1-2; D is unclear. CDR3: CASRSYEGYTF. The CDR3 region has the DNA TGTGCCAGCCGGTCGTATGAAGGCTACACCTTC.